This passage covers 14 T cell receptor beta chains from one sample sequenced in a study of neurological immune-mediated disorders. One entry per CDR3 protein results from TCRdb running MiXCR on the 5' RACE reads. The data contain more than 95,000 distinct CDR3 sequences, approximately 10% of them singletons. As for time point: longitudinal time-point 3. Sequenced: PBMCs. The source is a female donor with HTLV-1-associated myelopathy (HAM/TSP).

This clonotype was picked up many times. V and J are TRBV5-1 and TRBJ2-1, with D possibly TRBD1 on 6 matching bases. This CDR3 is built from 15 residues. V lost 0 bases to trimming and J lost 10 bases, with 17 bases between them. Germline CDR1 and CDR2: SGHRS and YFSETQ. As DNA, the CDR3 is TGCGCCAGCAGCTTGGTTGGCAGGGGCGTTAACGAGCAGTTCTTC. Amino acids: CASSLVGRGVNEQFF.

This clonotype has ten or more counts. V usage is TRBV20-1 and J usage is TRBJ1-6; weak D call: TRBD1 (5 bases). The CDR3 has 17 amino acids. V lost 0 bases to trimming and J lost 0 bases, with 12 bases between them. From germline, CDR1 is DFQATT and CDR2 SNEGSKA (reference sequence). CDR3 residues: CSAREKRGSSYNSPLHF. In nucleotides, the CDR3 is TGCAGTGCTAGAGAGAAAAGGGGCAGCTCCTATAATTCACCCCTCCACTTT.

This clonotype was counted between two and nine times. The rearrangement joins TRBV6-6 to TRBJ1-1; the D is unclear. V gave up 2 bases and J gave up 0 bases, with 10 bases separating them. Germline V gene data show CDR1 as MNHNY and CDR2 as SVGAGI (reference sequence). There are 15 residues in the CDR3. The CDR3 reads CASSYDGQLNTEAFF. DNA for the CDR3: TGTGCCAGCAGTTACGACGGGCAGCTGAACACTGAAGCTTTCTTT.

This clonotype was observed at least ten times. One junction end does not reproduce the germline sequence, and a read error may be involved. In nucleotides, the CDR3 is TGTGCTACCAGCATTTCAATAGGTCAGCCCCAGCATTTT. Its translation: CATSISIGQPQHF. This chain connects TRBV15 to TRBJ1-5; D is uncertain. Germline CDR1 and CDR2: LNHNV and YYDKDF (reference sequence). The CDR3 extends over 13 amino acids.

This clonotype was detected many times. The CDR3 DNA follows: TGCAGTGCTAGCGGGGACTTTTATTACGAGCAGTACTTC. It yields the protein CSASGDFYYEQYF. This rearrangement joins TRBV20-1 to TRBJ2-7, with D possibly TRBD2 on 6 matching bases. Germline V lookup: CDR1 DFQATT, CDR2 SNEGSKA (reference sequence). Deletions cut 3 bases from V and 4 bases from J, with 13 bases between. This CDR3 has 13 amino acids.

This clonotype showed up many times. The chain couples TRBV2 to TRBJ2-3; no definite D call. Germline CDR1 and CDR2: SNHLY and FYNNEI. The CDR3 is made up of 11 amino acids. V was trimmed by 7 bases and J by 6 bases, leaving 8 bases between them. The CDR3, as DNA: TGTGCCAGCAACTCGGAGGATACGCAGTATTTT. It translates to CASNSEDTQYF.

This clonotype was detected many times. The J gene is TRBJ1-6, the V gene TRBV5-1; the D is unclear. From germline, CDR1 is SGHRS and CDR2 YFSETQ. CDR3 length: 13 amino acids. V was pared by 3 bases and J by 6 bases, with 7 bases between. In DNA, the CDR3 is TGCGCCAGCAGCTGGGAGGGTAATTCACCCCTCCACTTT. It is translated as CASSWEGNSPLHF.

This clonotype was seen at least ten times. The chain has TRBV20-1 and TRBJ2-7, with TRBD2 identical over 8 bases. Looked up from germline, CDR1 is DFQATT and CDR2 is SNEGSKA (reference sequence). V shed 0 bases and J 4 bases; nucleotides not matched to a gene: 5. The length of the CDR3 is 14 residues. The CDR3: CSARDRSGAYEQYF. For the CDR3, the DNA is TGCAGTGCTAGAGATCGTAGCGGGGCATACGAGCAGTACTTC.

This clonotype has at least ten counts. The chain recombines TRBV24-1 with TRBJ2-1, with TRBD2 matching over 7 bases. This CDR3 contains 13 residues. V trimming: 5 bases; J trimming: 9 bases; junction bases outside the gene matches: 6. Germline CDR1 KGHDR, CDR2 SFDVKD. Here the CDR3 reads CATSGDYLTEQFF. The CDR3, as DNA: TGTGCCACCAGTGGGGACTACCTAACTGAGCAGTTCTTC.

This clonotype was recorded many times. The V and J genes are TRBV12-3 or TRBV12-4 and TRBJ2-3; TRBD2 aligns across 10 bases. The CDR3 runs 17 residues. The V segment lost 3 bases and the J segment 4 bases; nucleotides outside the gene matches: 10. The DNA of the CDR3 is TGTGCCAGCAGTTTGGGCAGCGGGGGGGCCGGGGCAGATACGCAGTATTTT. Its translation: CASSLGSGGAGADTQYF.

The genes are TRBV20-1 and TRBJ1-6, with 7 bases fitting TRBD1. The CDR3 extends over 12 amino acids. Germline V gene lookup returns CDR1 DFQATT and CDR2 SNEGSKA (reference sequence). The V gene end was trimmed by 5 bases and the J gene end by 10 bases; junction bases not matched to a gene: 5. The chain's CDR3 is CSADRVQSPLHF. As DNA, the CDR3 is TGCAGTGCTGACAGGGTACAGTCACCCCTCCACTTT.

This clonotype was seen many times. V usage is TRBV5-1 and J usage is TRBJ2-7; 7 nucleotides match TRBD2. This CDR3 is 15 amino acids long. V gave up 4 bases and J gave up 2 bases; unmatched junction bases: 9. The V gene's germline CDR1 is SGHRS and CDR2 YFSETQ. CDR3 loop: CASSPTGGGAYEQYF. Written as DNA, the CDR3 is TGCGCCAGCAGCCCGACGGGCGGGGGAGCCTACGAGCAGTACTTC.

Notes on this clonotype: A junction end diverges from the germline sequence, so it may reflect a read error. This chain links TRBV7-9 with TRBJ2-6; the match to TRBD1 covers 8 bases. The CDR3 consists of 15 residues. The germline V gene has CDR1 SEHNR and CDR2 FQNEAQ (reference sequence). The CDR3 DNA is TGTGCCAGCAGCTCGACAGGGGCTGGGTCCAACGTCCTGACTTTC. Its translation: CASSSTGAGSNVLTF.

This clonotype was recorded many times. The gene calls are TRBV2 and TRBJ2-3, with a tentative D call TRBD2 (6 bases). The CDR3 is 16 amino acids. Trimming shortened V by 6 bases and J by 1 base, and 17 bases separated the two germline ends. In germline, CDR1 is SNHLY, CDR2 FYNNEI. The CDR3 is CASSPREIAGTDTQYF. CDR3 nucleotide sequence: TGTGCCAGCAGCCCCAGGGAGATAGCGGGCACAGATACGCAGTATTTT.